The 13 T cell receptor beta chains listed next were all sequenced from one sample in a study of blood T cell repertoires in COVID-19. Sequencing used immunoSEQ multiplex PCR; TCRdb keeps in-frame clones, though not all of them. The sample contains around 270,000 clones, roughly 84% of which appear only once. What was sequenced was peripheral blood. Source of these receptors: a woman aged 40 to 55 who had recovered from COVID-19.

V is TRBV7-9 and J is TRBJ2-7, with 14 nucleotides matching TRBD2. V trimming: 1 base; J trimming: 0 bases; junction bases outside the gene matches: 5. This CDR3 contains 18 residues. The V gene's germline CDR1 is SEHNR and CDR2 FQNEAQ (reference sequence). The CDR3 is CASSLGGLAGGLSYEQYF. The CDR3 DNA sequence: TGTGCCAGCAGCTTAGGAGGACTAGCGGGGGGCCTCTCCTACGAGCAGTACTTC. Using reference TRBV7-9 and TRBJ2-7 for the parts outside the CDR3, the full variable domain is DTGVSQNPRHKITKRGQNVTFRCDPISEHNRLYWYRQTLGQGPEFLTYFQNEAQLEKSRLLSDRFSAERPKGSFSTLEIQRTEQGDSAMYLCASSLGGLAGGLSYEQYFGPGTRLTVT.

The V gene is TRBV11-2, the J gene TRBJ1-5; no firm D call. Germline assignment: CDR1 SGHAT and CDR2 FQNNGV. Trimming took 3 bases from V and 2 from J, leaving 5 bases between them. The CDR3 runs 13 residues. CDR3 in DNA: TGTGCCAGCAGCTTTCAGGGCAATCAGCCCCAGCATTTT. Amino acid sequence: CASSFQGNQPQHF. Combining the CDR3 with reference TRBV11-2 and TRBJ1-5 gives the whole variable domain EAGVAQSPRYKIIEKRQSVAFWCNPISGHATLYWYQQILGQGPKLLIQFQNNGVVDDSQLPKDRFSAERLKGVDSTLKIQPAKLEDSAVYLCASSFQGNQPQHFGDGTRLSIL.

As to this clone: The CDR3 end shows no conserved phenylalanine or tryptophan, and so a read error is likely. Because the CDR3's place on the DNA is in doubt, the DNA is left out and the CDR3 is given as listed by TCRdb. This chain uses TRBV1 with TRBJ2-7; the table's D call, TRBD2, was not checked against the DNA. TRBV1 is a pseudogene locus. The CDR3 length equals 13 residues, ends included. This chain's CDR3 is CTSSHPNGESPRR.

The CDR3 spells CASSSTGAETQYF. The CDR3 DNA follows: TGTGCCAGCAGCTCGACAGGGGCCGAGACCCAGTACTTC. The chain uses TRBV5-6 and TRBJ2-5; 8 bases fit TRBD1. CDR3 length: 13 amino acids. Germline V CDR1 and CDR2: SGHDT, YYEEEE. V lost 3 bases and J lost 5; bases outside the gene matches: 3.

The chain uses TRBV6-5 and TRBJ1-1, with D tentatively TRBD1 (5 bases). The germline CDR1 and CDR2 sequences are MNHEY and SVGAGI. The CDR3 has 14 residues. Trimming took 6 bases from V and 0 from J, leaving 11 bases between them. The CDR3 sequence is CASSADTVNTEAFF. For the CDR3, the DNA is TGTGCCAGCAGCGCGGACACCGTGAACACTGAAGCTTTCTTT.

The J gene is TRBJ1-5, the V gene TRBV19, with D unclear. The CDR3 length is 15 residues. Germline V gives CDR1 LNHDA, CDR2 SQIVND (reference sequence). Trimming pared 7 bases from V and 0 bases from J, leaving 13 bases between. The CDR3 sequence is CASTRGDFSNQPQHF. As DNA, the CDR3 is TGTGCCAGTACCCGGGGAGATTTTAGCAATCAGCCCCAGCATTTT.

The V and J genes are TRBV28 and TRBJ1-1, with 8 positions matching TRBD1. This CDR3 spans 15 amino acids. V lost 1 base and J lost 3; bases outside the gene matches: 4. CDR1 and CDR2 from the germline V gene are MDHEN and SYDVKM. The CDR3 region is CASSLSQGAHTEAFF. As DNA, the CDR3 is TGTGCCAGCAGTTTATCCCAGGGGGCTCACACTGAAGCTTTCTTT.

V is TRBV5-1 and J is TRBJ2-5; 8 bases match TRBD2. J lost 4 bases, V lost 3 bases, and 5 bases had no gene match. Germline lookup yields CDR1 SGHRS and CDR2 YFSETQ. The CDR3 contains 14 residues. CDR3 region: CASSSALAGETQYF. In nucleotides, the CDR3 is TGCGCCAGCAGCTCGGCCCTAGCGGGAGAGACCCAGTACTTC.

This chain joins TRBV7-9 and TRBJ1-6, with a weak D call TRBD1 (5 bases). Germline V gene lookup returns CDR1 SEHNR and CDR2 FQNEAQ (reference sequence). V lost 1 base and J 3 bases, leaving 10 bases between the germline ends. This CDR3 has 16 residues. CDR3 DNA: TGTGCCAGCAGCTTAGGTGGGGCGATCTATAATTCACCCCTCCACTTT. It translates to CASSLGGAIYNSPLHF.

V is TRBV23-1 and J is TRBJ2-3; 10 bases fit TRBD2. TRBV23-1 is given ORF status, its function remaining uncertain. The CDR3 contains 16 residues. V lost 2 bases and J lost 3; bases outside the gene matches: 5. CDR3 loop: CASSQTSGGATDTQYF. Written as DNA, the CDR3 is TGCGCCAGCAGTCAAACCAGCGGGGGGGCGACAGATACGCAGTATTTT.

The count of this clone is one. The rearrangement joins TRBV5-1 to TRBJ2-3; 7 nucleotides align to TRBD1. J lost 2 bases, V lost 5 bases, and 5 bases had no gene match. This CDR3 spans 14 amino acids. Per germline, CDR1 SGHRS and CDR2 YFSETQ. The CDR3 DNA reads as TGCGCCAGCAGAGACAGGGCAAACACAGATACGCAGTATTTT. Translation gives CASRDRANTDTQYF.

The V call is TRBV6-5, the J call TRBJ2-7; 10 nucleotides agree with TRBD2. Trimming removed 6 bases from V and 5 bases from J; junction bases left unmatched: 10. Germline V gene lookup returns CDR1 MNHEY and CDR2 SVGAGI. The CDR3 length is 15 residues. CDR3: CASSYLSGGSDEQYF. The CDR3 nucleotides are TGTGCCAGCAGCTATCTTAGCGGGGGGTCGGACGAGCAGTACTTC.

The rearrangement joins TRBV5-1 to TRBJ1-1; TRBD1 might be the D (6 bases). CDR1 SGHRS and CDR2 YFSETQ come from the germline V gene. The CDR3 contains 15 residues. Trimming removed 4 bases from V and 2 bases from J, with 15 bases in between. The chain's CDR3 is CASSEGGLGNTEAFF. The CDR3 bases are TGCGCCAGCAGCGAAGGGGGTTTAGGAAACACTGAAGCTTTCTTT.